This TCR beta chain appears in the sequencing data of a study of blood T cell repertoires in COVID-19. Turning to the study itself: Samples taken during acute and convalescent COVID-19 were collected in the United States, Italy and Spain. T cells, B-cell-depleted T cells, or PBMCs supplied cDNA or gDNA.

Trimming cost V 8 bases and J 0 bases; bases outside gene matches: 4. The CDR3 contains 13 residues. The germline gives CDR1 MNHEY, CDR2 SVGAGI. Original analysis: Reference gene primers were amplified, and this amplification served to estimate nucleated cell counts. Here immunoSEQ multiplex PCR was the method, and the copy in TCRdb shows in-frame clones only, minus some. The DNA was the basis for D and trimming; V, J and clone size are from that table. This table holds roughly 250,000 clones, about 80% found once. Sequenced sample: peripheral blood. The sequence derives from a person aged 70 to 80 with COVID-19, enrolled during active disease. The gene calls are TRBV6-5 and TRBJ2-7; 7 nucleotides align to TRBD1. CDR3 loop: CASGRDSSYEQYF. The CDR3 DNA is TGTGCCAGCGGCAGGGACAGCTCCTACGAGCAGTACTTC.